This T cell receptor (beta chain) stems from a study of PD-1 blockade in classical Hodgkin lymphoma. Study in general: Every 2 weeks, patients got 3 mg/kg intravenous nivolumab. Study-wide points: Individuals initiating nivolumab under 1 year after ASCT were excluded. Complete responders matched newly diagnosed patients in baseline diversity.

A remark on this clone: Its antigen is undetermined.

Per germline, CDR1 MGHRA and CDR2 YSYEKL. V was clipped by 0 bases and J by 2 bases; unmatched bases: 3. The CDR3 has 15 amino acids. Libraries were prepared by immunoSEQ multiplex PCR; TCRdb keeps only in-frame clonotypes and omits some of them. The sample comprises around 57,000 clones, about 89% of which are singletons, and approximately 6.9% rests with the top ten. Time point: cycle 4 day 1 (C4D1), after around six weeks of nivolumab. Autologous stem cell transplantation was followed by relapse in every patient, and brentuximab vedotin exposure varied. Patients' outcomes at their best amounted to complete response, partial response or progressive disease.

The chain has TRBV4-1 and TRBJ2-5; 7 bases line up with TRBD1. The sequence derives from a human donor with classical Hodgkin lymphoma. Sample: peripheral blood mononuclear cells (PBMCs), taken before the fourth cycle of nivolumab. The CDR3 region is CASSQDGTVQETQYF. For the CDR3, the DNA is TGCGCCAGCAGCCAAGATGGGACAGTACAAGAGACCCAGTACTTC.